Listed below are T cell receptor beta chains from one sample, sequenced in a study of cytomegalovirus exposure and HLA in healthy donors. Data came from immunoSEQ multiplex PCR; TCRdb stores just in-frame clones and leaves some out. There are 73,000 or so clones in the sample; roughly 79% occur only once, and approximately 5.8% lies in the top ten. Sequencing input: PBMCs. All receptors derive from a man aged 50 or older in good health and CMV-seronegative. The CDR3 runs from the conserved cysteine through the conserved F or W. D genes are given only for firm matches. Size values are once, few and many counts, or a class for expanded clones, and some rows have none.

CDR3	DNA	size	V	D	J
CASNPRQANEQYF	TGTGCCAGCAACCCTCGGCAAGCGAACGAGCAGTACTTC	NA	TRBV7-9	NA	TRBJ2-7
CASSQGQVGNTEAFF	TGTGCCAGTAGTCAAGGACAGGTAGGGAACACTGAAGCTTTCTTT	NA	TRBV19	TRBD1	TRBJ1-1
CASSLRQGGNTEAFF	TGTGCCAGCAGTTTAAGGCAGGGAGGTAACACTGAAGCTTTCTTT	NA	TRBV27	NA	TRBJ1-1
CASSGWEDGGDTEAFF	TGTGCCAGCAGCGGATGGGAAGACGGCGGGGACACTGAAGCTTTCTTT	NA	TRBV11-2	NA	TRBJ1-1
CASSYSSRLSIYEQYF	TGTGCCAGCAGTTACTCTTCGAGATTGTCTATCTACGAGCAGTACTTC	NA	TRBV6-5	NA	TRBJ2-7
CASSADRGQDTQYF	TGTGCCAGCAGCGCCGACAGGGGGCAAGATACGCAGTATTTT	NA	TRBV7-8	TRBD1	TRBJ2-3
CASSLRQGRSNTEAFF	TGTGCCAGCAGCCTAAGACAGGGCCGGTCAAACACTGAAGCTTTCTTT	once	TRBV5-4	TRBD1	TRBJ1-1
CSGLSNEQFF	TGCAGCGGCCTTAGTAATGAGCAGTTCTTC	NA	TRBV29-1	NA	TRBJ2-1
CASSESGRTLEGYTF	TGCGCCAGCAGTGAGTCGGGCAGGACTTTGGAAGGCTACACCTTC	NA	TRBV10-1	NA	TRBJ1-2
CASTKSRTGKNIQYF	TGTGCCAGCACCAAATCGCGGACAGGGAAAAACATTCAGTACTTC	NA	TRBV6-5	TRBD1	TRBJ2-4
CASSPRTGGHYGYTF	TGCGCCAGCAGCCCCCGGACAGGGGGCCACTATGGCTACACCTTC	NA	TRBV5-1	TRBD1	TRBJ1-2
CASSSGLAGVAEQFF	TGCGCCAGCAGCTCAGGACTAGCGGGGGTTGCTGAGCAGTTCTTC	NA	TRBV5-1	TRBD2	TRBJ2-1
CASSGLGQGTGELFF	TGTGCCAGTAGTGGGCTGGGACAGGGCACCGGGGAGCTGTTTTTT	NA	TRBV19	TRBD1	TRBJ2-2
CASSETPGQGTGYTF	TGTGCCAGCAGTGAAACGCCGGGACAGGGGACCGGCTACACCTTC	NA	TRBV6-4	TRBD1	TRBJ1-2
CASSGRGLHNEAFF	TGCGCCAGCAGCGGGCGGGGCCTTCACAATGAAGCTTTCTTT	NA	TRBV5-1	NA	TRBJ1-1
CASEPSSGSFEQFF	TGTGCCTCCGAGCCCTCTAGCGGGAGTTTCGAGCAGTTCTTC	NA	TRBV30	TRBD2	TRBJ2-1
CASRTREDSPLHF	TGTGCCAGCAGAACAAGAGAGGATTCACCCCTCCACTTT	NA	TRBV2	NA	TRBJ1-6
CASRPWRDEKLFF	TGTGCCAGCAGGCCTTGGAGGGATGAAAAACTGTTTTTT	NA	TRBV6-5	NA	TRBJ1-4
CAISESFTHPEEQYF	TGTGCCATCAGTGAGTCGTTCACGCATCCTGAGGAGCAGTACTTC	NA	TRBV10-3	NA	TRBJ2-7
CAWAGIGGYTF	TGTGCCTGGGCAGGGATAGGTGGCTACACCTTC	NA	TRBV30	NA	TRBJ1-2
CASGGGNTIYF	TGTGCCAGCGGGGGGGGAAACACCATATATTTT	few	TRBV7-9	NA	TRBJ1-3
CASSRVASGNTIYF	TGTGCCAGCAGCCGGGTTGCCTCTGGAAACACCATATATTTT	NA	TRBV7-6	NA	TRBJ1-3
CSSSPESYEQYF	TGTTCCAGCAGCCCAGAATCCTACGAGCAGTACTTC	NA	TRBV7-9	NA	TRBJ2-7
CASSYRGSSGNTIYF	TGTGCCAGCAGTTACAGAGGGAGCTCTGGAAACACCATATATTTT	few	TRBV6-5	NA	TRBJ1-3
CASSDRDSLNQPQHF	TGCGCCAGCAGTGACCGGGACAGCTTAAATCAGCCCCAGCATTTT	NA	TRBV10-1	TRBD1	TRBJ1-5
CASGGSGTTNEKLFF	TGTGCCAGCGGTGGTAGCGGAACAACTAATGAAAAACTGTTTTTT	once	TRBV7-6	NA	TRBJ1-4
CAWNRVGETQYF	TGTGCCTGGAACAGGGTTGGAGAGACCCAGTACTTC	NA	TRBV30	NA	TRBJ2-5
CASSFRDSPYNEQFF	TGTGCCAGCAGCTTCCGGGACAGTCCCTACAATGAGCAGTTCTTC	NA	TRBV11-3	TRBD1	TRBJ2-1
CAISGRQGRDGYTF	TGTGCCATCAGTGGACGTCAGGGCAGGGATGGCTACACCTTC	few	TRBV10-3	NA	TRBJ1-2
CASSHRGQGTTEAFF	TGCGCCAGCAGCCATCGGGGACAGGGGACCACTGAAGCTTTCTTT	NA	TRBV4-1	TRBD1	TRBJ1-1
CASSSWDRGNTGELFF	TGCGCCAGCAGCTCGTGGGACAGGGGGAACACCGGGGAGCTGTTTTTT	NA	TRBV5-1	TRBD1	TRBJ2-2
CASSSTAVWSYGYTF	TGTGCCAGCAGTTCCACGGCGGTATGGAGCTATGGCTACACCTTC	once	TRBV6-5	NA	TRBJ1-2
CSARPGFGYTF	TGCAGTGCTAGACCGGGATTCGGCTACACCTTC	NA	TRBV20-1	NA	TRBJ1-2
CASSLEGTPLGYTF	TGTGCCAGCAGCCTCGAAGGGACACCATTGGGCTACACCTTC	once	TRBV6-6	NA	TRBJ1-2
CASSKTGQFAGGEKLFF	TGTGCCAGCAGCAAAACTGGACAGTTTGCCGGCGGGGAAAAACTGTTTTTT	NA	TRBV7-2	NA	TRBJ1-4
CASRWTGGLGTEAFF	TGTGCCAGTCGCTGGACAGGGGGCCTAGGCACTGAAGCTTTCTTT	NA	TRBV7-9	TRBD1	TRBJ1-1
CASSYPPGGRDEKLFF	TGTGCCAGCAGTTACCCCCCCGGGGGGAGAGATGAAAAACTGTTTTTT	NA	TRBV6-6	NA	TRBJ1-4
CASSLFGQGGSDTQYF	TGCGCCAGCAGCCTCTTCGGGCAGGGGGGTTCAGATACGCAGTATTTT	NA	TRBV5-1	NA	TRBJ2-3
CASSLKFSGNTEAFF	TGTGCCAGCAGCTTGAAATTCTCGGGGAACACTGAAGCTTTCTTT	NA	TRBV5-4	NA	TRBJ1-1
CASRTSQETQYF	TGTGCCAGCAGGACTAGCCAAGAGACCCAGTACTTC	NA	TRBV25-1	NA	TRBJ2-5
CASSLTPRGPEAFF	TGTGCCAGCAGTTTGACCCCCCGTGGGCCTGAAGCTTTCTTT	NA	TRBV27	NA	TRBJ1-1
CASSSGGTSGYEQYF	TGTGCCAGCTCGAGTGGGGGGACTAGCGGCTACGAGCAGTACTTC	NA	TRBV2	TRBD2	TRBJ2-7
CATNQLGNEKLFF	TGTGCCACTAATCAATTAGGCAATGAAAAACTGTTTTTT	NA	TRBV30	NA	TRBJ1-4
CASSERSHSWELFF	TGTGCCAGCAGTGAAAGGAGCCATTCGTGGGAGCTGTTTTTT	few	TRBV2	NA	TRBJ2-2
CAISESDNSSQPQHF	TGTGCCATCAGTGAGTCAGATAATAGCAGTCAGCCCCAGCATTTT	NA	TRBV10-3	NA	TRBJ1-5
CASTSGVKQYF	TGTGCCAGCACCTCGGGAGTTAAGCAGTACTTC	few	TRBV28	NA	TRBJ2-7
CASSLTGLAATYEQYF	TGCGCCAGCAGCCTAACAGGACTAGCGGCCACCTACGAGCAGTACTTC	NA	TRBV4-1	TRBD2	TRBJ2-7
CASSYPPADNEQFF	TGTGCCAGCAGTTACCCGCCAGCGGACAATGAGCAGTTCTTC	NA	TRBV28	NA	TRBJ2-1
CASSLVLAGTGELFF	TGTGCCAGCAGCTTAGTGCTAGCCGGCACCGGGGAGCTGTTTTTT	NA	TRBV7-9	NA	TRBJ2-2
CASSSTGQPNQPQHF	TGCGCCAGCAGCTCCACGGGACAGCCCAATCAGCCCCAGCATTTT	NA	TRBV5-1	TRBD1	TRBJ1-5
CASKSSGGTDTQYF	TGCGCCAGCAAGAGTAGCGGGGGCACAGATACGCAGTATTTT	NA	TRBV10-2	TRBD2	TRBJ2-3
CASSGRYGNSYEQYF	TGTGCCAGCAGCGGACGATACGGGAACTCCTACGAGCAGTACTTC	NA	TRBV21-1	NA	TRBJ2-7
CASSLASGTDTQYF	TGTGCCAGCAGCTTAGCTTCGGGCACAGATACGCAGTATTTT	NA	TRBV7-9	NA	TRBJ2-3
CASSFTDRNTEAFF	TGTGCCAGCAGCTTTACCGACAGAAACACTGAAGCTTTCTTT	NA	TRBV5-6	NA	TRBJ1-1
CASSLTGNNQPQHF	TGTGCCAGCAGTTTAACGGGGAACAATCAGCCCCAGCATTTT	few	TRBV6-5	NA	TRBJ1-5